Listed below are T cell receptor beta chains from one sample, sequenced in a study of shared clonotypes between healthy human individuals. This table comes from immunoSEQ multiplex PCR, and its TCRdb copy is limited to in-frame clones, with some not included. Among roughly 2.1 million clones listed, 85% to 95% were seen once. Material: naive CD8+ T cells from PBMCs. These receptors were collected from a man aged 18-30 years in good health. Some clones in this sample may be carry-over from other donors' samples. The CDR3 runs from the conserved cysteine through the conserved F or W. A D gene is named only where the DNA matches it firmly. Size is omitted from some rows. Given values are once, few, many or a class for expanded clones.

cdr3_nt	cdr3_aa	d_call	j_call	v_call	clone_size
TGTGCCATCTCCCCCGGGACAGAGATGAACACTGAAGCTTTCTTT	CAISPGTEMNTEAFF	TRBD1	TRBJ1-1	TRBV5-8	.
TGCGCCAGCAGTGAGAACTATGGCTACACCTTC	CASSENYGYTF	.	TRBJ1-2	TRBV10-1	.
TGTGCCAGCAGCTTCCCACTAGCGGGAGGGCGTAGCTCCTACAATGAGCAGTTCTTC	CASSFPLAGGRSSYNEQFF	TRBD2	TRBJ2-1	TRBV7-2	.
TGTGCCATTAGCGGCCCTACAGATACGCAGTATTTT	CAISGPTDTQYF	.	TRBJ2-3	TRBV25-1	.
TGTGCCAGCAACCAGGGGGGCTATGGCTACACCTTC	CASNQGGYGYTF	TRBD1	TRBJ1-2	TRBV7-9	.
TGTGCCAGCGTAGATGGGGCACTCCGGTGGGAGCAGTACTTC	CASVDGALRWEQYF	.	TRBJ2-7	TRBV2	.
TGCAGCGCCTCGGGGCCTGCCTACGAGCAGTACTTC	CSASGPAYEQYF	.	TRBJ2-7	TRBV29-1	.
TGTGCCAGCAGCCACGACAGCGACTACGAGCAGTACTTC	CASSHDSDYEQYF	.	TRBJ2-7	TRBV27	.
TGTGCCAGCAGCCCCTCGGGACAGAACACCGGGGAGCTGTTTTTT	CASSPSGQNTGELFF	.	TRBJ2-2	TRBV9	.
TGTGCCAGCAGTTTAATAAACCTCAATTCAAACTATGGCTACACCTTC	CASSLINLNSNYGYTF	.	TRBJ1-2	TRBV28	.
TGTGCCAGCAGCCGTACCCCTGAAAAACTGTTTTTT	CASSRTPEKLFF	.	TRBJ1-4	TRBV11-2	.
TGTGCCAGCAGCTTATTCAGGACAATCAAAAATCGCGCTGAAGCTTTCTTT	CASSLFRTIKNRAEAFF	.	TRBJ1-1	TRBV11-2	.
TGTGCCAGCAGTGAAGGTGGGACCCTGTCACCCTCGGATACGCAGTATTTT	CASSEGGTLSPSDTQYF	.	TRBJ2-3	TRBV2	.
TGTGCCAGCAGCTTAAGCTTCGCCTACGAGCAGTACTTC	CASSLSFAYEQYF	.	TRBJ2-7	TRBV7-7	.
TGTGCCATCAGGGCGCACGCGGGAGAGACCTACAATGAGCAGTTCTTC	CAIRAHAGETYNEQFF	TRBD2	TRBJ2-1	TRBV10-3	.
TGTGCCAGCAGTGGGAGACAGGGGGCATGGGATACGCAGTATTTT	CASSGRQGAWDTQYF	TRBD1	TRBJ2-3	TRBV7-2	.
TGTGCCAGCAGCACTGCGGGACCGGCGGGCTGGACCGGGGAGCTGTTTTTT	CASSTAGPAGWTGELFF	.	TRBJ2-2	TRBV5-6	.
TGCAGCGTTGTAGGGGGGGCCGCCTATGGCTACACCTTC	CSVVGGAAYGYTF	.	TRBJ1-2	TRBV29-1	.
TGTGCCAGCAGTTATTCGGGACTAGCGGGAGAGGAGGAGCAGTTCTTC	CASSYSGLAGEEEQFF	TRBD2	TRBJ2-1	TRBV6-5	.
TGTGCCAGCAGCCCGGGACAGGGCTACGAGCAGTACTTC	CASSPGQGYEQYF	TRBD1	TRBJ2-7	TRBV14	.
TGTGCCAGCACCCCCGCGGGAGATAACTATGGCTACACCTTC	CASTPAGDNYGYTF	.	TRBJ1-2	TRBV27	.
TGTGCCAGCAGCTCCTGGACCCGAGGAGATACGCAGTATTTT	CASSSWTRGDTQYF	.	TRBJ2-3	TRBV7-3	.
TGTGCCAGCAGCTTAAACTTAGGACAGGGGGCTTACGAGCAGTACTTC	CASSLNLGQGAYEQYF	TRBD1	TRBJ2-7	TRBV7-6	.
TGCGCCAGCACCGGGGCGAACACTGAAGCTTTCTTT	CASTGANTEAFF	.	TRBJ1-1	TRBV5-1	.
TGTGCCAGCAGCTTAGGCGAGGGCTACTCCTACAATGAGCAGTTCTTC	CASSLGEGYSYNEQFF	.	TRBJ2-1	TRBV7-9	.
TGTGCCAGCAGCTTGAGTGGGGTGGCTGGAAACACCATATATTTT	CASSLSGVAGNTIYF	.	TRBJ1-3	TRBV7-2	once
TGCGCCAGCAGCTGGACAGTAAATCAGCCCCAGCATTTT	CASSWTVNQPQHF	.	TRBJ1-5	TRBV5-1	.
TGCAGCGCAGAGGACGGAGTAAACGGTGGCTACACCTTC	CSAEDGVNGGYTF	.	TRBJ1-2	TRBV29-1	few
TGTGCCAGCAGTGAAGCCCTTGATTACGAGCAGTACTTC	CASSEALDYEQYF	.	TRBJ2-7	TRBV6-1	.
TGTGCCTGGGACGGGACAGAAGGAAACACCATATATTTT	CAWDGTEGNTIYF	TRBD1	TRBJ1-3	TRBV30	.
TGCGCCAGCAGCCAAAGGGGACAGAACAATGAGCAGTTCTTC	CASSQRGQNNEQFF	TRBD1	TRBJ2-1	TRBV4-1	.
TGTGCCAGCAGCACCCTTGGGGGCGCGGAGACCCAGTACTTC	CASSTLGGAETQYF	.	TRBJ2-5	TRBV13	.
TGTGCCAGCTCACCTAAAGGACTCGCGGGGGATGAGCAGTTCTTC	CASSPKGLAGDEQFF	TRBD2	TRBJ2-1	TRBV18	.
TGTGCCAGCAGCCAAGATAGTCTCAGGGACGGCACCGGGGAGCTGTTTTTT	CASSQDSLRDGTGELFF	.	TRBJ2-2	TRBV14	.
TGTGCCAGCAGTTCCCGACAGGGAAGCGCTGAAGCTTTCTTT	CASSSRQGSAEAFF	TRBD1	TRBJ1-1	TRBV6-5	.
TGTGCCAGCAGTTTTTTTACGGGCAGCCCCTACGAGCAGTACTTC	CASSFFTGSPYEQYF	.	TRBJ2-7	TRBV28	.
TGTGCCAGCAGCGTAGGAAGTGGTCATCAGCCCCAGCATTTT	CASSVGSGHQPQHF	.	TRBJ1-5	TRBV9	.
TGTGCCAGTAGCCGACTTGAGACGCCCTACGAGCAGTACTTC	CASSRLETPYEQYF	.	TRBJ2-7	TRBV19	.
TGTGCCATCAGTGTCGGGAACAATGAGCAGTTCTTC	CAISVGNNEQFF	.	TRBJ2-1	TRBV10-3	.
TGTGCCAGTAGTAGACCCGACACAGTTTTTAACTATGGCTACACCTTC	CASSRPDTVFNYGYTF	.	TRBJ1-2	TRBV19	.
TGTGCCAGCAGCCAAGGAAATCAGCCCCAGCATTTT	CASSQGNQPQHF	.	TRBJ1-5	TRBV14	.
TGTGCCAGCAGCTTAGATGAGGGCAGGGCGGCCTACGAGCAGTACTTC	CASSLDEGRAAYEQYF	.	TRBJ2-7	TRBV11-2	.
TGCGCCAGCAGCTTGGATTTTACGGGACAGGGAGATCAGCCCCAGCATTTT	CASSLDFTGQGDQPQHF	TRBD1	TRBJ1-5	TRBV5-1	.
TGCGCCAGCATTGAAGGGGGCAGGGCAGGCAATGAGCAGTTCTTC	CASIEGGRAGNEQFF	TRBD1	TRBJ2-1	TRBV10-2	.
TGCAGCGTCCTTGGACTAGCGGACTCCTACGAGCAGTACTTC	CSVLGLADSYEQYF	TRBD2	TRBJ2-7	TRBV29-1	.
TGTGCCAGCAGTTTCGGGGGGACAGGGGTAGCCGAGCAGTACTTC	CASSFGGTGVAEQYF	TRBD1	TRBJ2-7	TRBV6-5	.